A single T cell receptor (beta chain) is shown here with its context. Antigen: not known. It was by quantitative 5'-RACE with molecular barcodes that TCR beta libraries were made. MiXCR, applied by TCRdb to the 5' RACE reads, yields one record per CDR3 protein. The sample yields hundreds of thousands of distinct CDR3 sequences, approximately 24% seen once. The data originate from a study of CD8 T cells in ankylosing spondylitis. General study points: Several of the motif variants were reported before in synovial fluid and blood from reactive arthritis.

Germline CDR1 and CDR2: MNHEY and SVGEGT. After removal of 4 bases from V and 8 bases from J, the junction contained 14 bases not matched to a gene. This CDR3 region has 17 residues. The chain employs TRBV6-2 or TRBV6-3 and TRBJ2-1; 10 bases align to TRBD2. The sequenced sample consisted of blood, either unsorted or a sorted T cell fraction (not recorded which). The source of this sequence is a male donor with ankylosing spondylitis or in good health (not recorded which). This CDR3 reads CASSSSSGSFPIDEQFF. The CDR3 region has the DNA TGTGCCAGCAGTTCGTCTAGCGGGAGCTTCCCAATAGATGAGCAGTTCTTC.